This T cell receptor beta chain was captured by sequencing in a study of tumor and adjacent non-tumor tissue in lung cancer. Study summary: Histology: about a dozen adenocarcinoma, a couple of squamous cell carcinoma, 1 small cell lung cancer.

Three rounds of nested PCR, following a modified ARM-PCR protocol, produced the TCRbeta library. Via MiXCR, TCRdb re-called the multiplex PCR reads, giving one row per CDR3 protein. The sample holds under 100,000 distinct CDR3 sequences, approximately 68% seen once. A note on this clonotype: A read error may explain this, as a much larger clone is one base away.

Deletions cut 4 bases from V and 1 base from J, with 4 bases between. CDR1 and CDR2 (germline): DFQATT, SNEGSKA (reference sequence). The CDR3 spans 11 residues. The template was RNA from unsorted bulk tissue. This receptor was identified in a woman aged 70 to 79 with non-small cell lung cancer. The chain couples TRBV20-1 to TRBJ1-1; no definite D call. The sequenced sample was lung tumor tissue. For the CDR3, the DNA is TGCAGTGCTATACCGAACACTGAAGCTTTCTTT. This sequence encodes CSAIPNTEAFF.